These 19 T cell receptor beta chains were all obtained from the same sample, sequenced in a study of T cell responses to AZD1222 COVID-19 vaccine. Clones were sequenced by immunoSEQ multiplex PCR, and TCRdb holds only the in-frame ones, with some missing. Among 150,000 or so clones, about 91% were seen once, and the ten largest hold less than 1.3%. The material sequenced was peripheral blood, taken 28 days after the second AZD1222 dose. Receptor source: an adult who received the AZD1222 COVID-19 vaccine.

The chain uses TRBV18 and TRBJ1-5; tentative D call: TRBD1 (5 bases). The CDR3 length is 14 residues. V was clipped by 2 bases and J by 6 bases, with 11 bases between them. Germline-derived CDR1 and CDR2 are KGHSH and LQKENI. The CDR3 sequence is CASSPGAGGQPQHF. The CDR3 region has the DNA TGTGCCAGCTCACCAGGGGCAGGCGGTCAGCCCCAGCATTTT.

The V and J genes are TRBV19 and TRBJ2-1; no firm D call. CDR3 size: 13 residues. Trimming cost V 0 bases and J 3 bases, with 3 bases left between them. CDR1 is LNHDA and CDR2 is SQIVND in the germline V gene (reference sequence). Here the CDR3 reads CASSIEGYNEQFF. The CDR3 bases are TGTGCCAGTAGTATAGAAGGCTACAATGAGCAGTTCTTC. The variable domain in full, with the rest retrieved from reference TRBV19 and TRBJ2-1, is DGGITQSPKYLFRKEGQNVTLSCEQNLNHDAMYWYRQDPGQGLRLIYYSQIVNDFQKGDIAEGYSVSREKKESFPLTVTSAQKNPTAFYLCASSIEGYNEQFFGPGTRLTVL.

This chain links TRBV5-1 with TRBJ2-5; D uncertain. The length of the CDR3 is 13 residues. Trimming left V 4 bases short and J 2 bases short, with 9 bases between. Germline V gene sequence: CDR1 SGHRS, CDR2 YFSETQ. CDR3 sequence reads: CASSPRRQETQYF. In DNA, the CDR3 is TGCGCCAGCAGCCCCAGAAGACAAGAGACCCAGTACTTC.

The CDR3 protein is CASSRGYEQYF. The CDR3 DNA sequence: TGTGCCAGCAGCCGGGGCTACGAGCAGTACTTC. This chain connects TRBV7-8 to TRBJ2-7; tentatively, D is TRBD2 (5 bases). This CDR3 is built from 11 residues. The ends were cut back, 5 bases at V and 3 bases at J, with 5 bases in the middle. Per the germline V gene, CDR1 is SGHVS and CDR2 is FQNEAQ.

This clone was seen only once. The chain links TRBV18 to TRBJ1-2, with D possibly matching TRBD1 (5 bases). From germline, CDR1 is KGHSH and CDR2 LQKENI. This CDR3 has 16 amino acids. The V and J ends lost 6 bases and 2 bases respectively, with 19 bases between them. The DNA for the CDR3 is TGTGCCAGCTCGACAGCCCCCCCCGAAGGAAACTATGGCTACACCTTC. Translation gives CASSTAPPEGNYGYTF.

This clone has only one observation. The CDR3 DNA follows: TGTGCCAGCTCACCACCAAGTGGAAATGGCTACACCTTC. It yields the protein CASSPPSGNGYTF. V is TRBV18 and J is TRBJ1-2; D not resolved. Germline assignment: CDR1 KGHSH and CDR2 LQKENI. The CDR3 extends over 13 amino acids. V lost 0 bases and J 6 bases, leaving 8 bases between the germline ends. The whole variable domain, filled in from reference TRBV18 and TRBJ1-2, reads NAGVMQNPRHLVRRRGQEARLRCSPMKGHSHVYWYRQLPEEGLKFMVYLQKENIIDESGMPKERFSAEFPKEGPSILRIQQVVRGDSAAYFCASSPPSGNGYTFGSGTRLTVV.

This chain links TRBV2 with TRBJ2-2; D may be TRBD1 (5 bases). Trimming cost V 7 bases and J 5 bases, with 14 bases left between them. This CDR3 has 14 amino acids. Germline loops: CDR1 SNHLY, CDR2 FYNNEI. The CDR3 is CASTTQVSTGELFF. The CDR3 DNA follows: TGTGCCAGCACTACACAGGTGTCTACCGGGGAGCTGTTTTTT. Full variable domain (outside the CDR3, taken from reference TRBV2 and TRBJ2-2): EPEVTQTPSHQVTQMGQEVILRCVPISNHLYFYWYRQILGQKVEFLVSFYNNEISEKSEIFDDQFSVERPDGSNFTLKIRSTKLEDSAMYFCASTTQVSTGELFFGEGSRLTVL.

This chain joins TRBV5-1 and TRBJ1-1; D is unclear. The germline CDR1 and CDR2 sequences are SGHRS and YFSETQ. The ends were cut back, 0 bases at V and 7 bases at J, with 13 bases in the middle. The CDR3 contains 14 residues. This CDR3 reads CASSLGRHQNEAFF. The CDR3 DNA is TGCGCCAGCAGCTTGGGAAGACACCAGAATGAAGCTTTCTTT.

The chain couples TRBV19 to TRBJ1-1; D call uncertain. This CDR3 region has 16 residues. Germline V gene lookup returns CDR1 LNHDA and CDR2 SQIVND (reference sequence). Trimming left V 3 bases short and J 1 base short, with 15 bases between. CDR3 coding DNA: TGTGCCAGTAGTATCACGAGTAGGGCGGGGAACACTGAAGCTTTCTTT. Translated, it gives CASSITSRAGNTEAFF.

The chain carries TRBV10-1 and TRBJ1-2, with D perhaps TRBD1 (6 bases). V was trimmed by 3 bases and J by 3 bases, leaving 8 bases between them. This CDR3 comprises 13 residues. Germline V gives CDR1 WNHNN, CDR2 SYGVQD (reference sequence). The CDR3 region has the DNA TGCGCCAGCAGTGAAGGGGGAGACTATGGCTACACCTTC. Protein product: CASSEGGDYGYTF.

The chain uses TRBV4-1 and TRBJ1-5, with D perhaps matching TRBD1 (5 bases). V was shortened by 0 bases and J by 6 bases, with 18 bases between the two germline ends. Germline assignment: CDR1 MGHRA and CDR2 YSYEKL. The CDR3 is 17 residues long. The DNA of the CDR3 is TGCGCCAGCAGCCAAGAGGAGGGGTTTGTGAGAGTTCAGCCCCAGCATTTT. Protein: CASSQEEGFVRVQPQHF.

This chain joins TRBV3-1 (or the pseudogene TRBV3-2) and TRBJ2-5; D not resolved. Trimming shortened V by 6 bases and J by 1 base, and 3 bases separated the two germline ends. The CDR3 consists of 11 residues. Germline loops: CDR1 LGHDT, CDR2 YNNKEL (reference sequence). The CDR3 sequence: CASSLQETQYF. The CDR3 nucleotides are TGTGCCAGCAGTCTCCAAGAGACCCAGTACTTC.

The gene calls are TRBV11-2 and TRBJ2-1; D assignment may be TRBD1 or TRBD2 (6 bases each). This CDR3 is built from 16 residues. Trimming cost V 5 bases and J 0 bases, with 14 bases left between them. Looked up from germline, CDR1 is SGHAT and CDR2 is FQNNGV. The CDR3 region is CASSSLGGPSYNEQFF. The CDR3 DNA follows: TGTGCCAGCAGCAGCCTCGGGGGCCCCTCCTACAATGAGCAGTTCTTC.

J is TRBJ2-5 and V is TRBV6-5; D might be TRBD1 or TRBD2, each matching 5 bases. V dropped 7 bases and J dropped 0 bases, with 12 bases sitting between them. The germline gives CDR1 MNHEY, CDR2 SVGAGI. CDR3 size: 14 residues. The CDR3 spells CASTPGTDQETQYF. CDR3 bases: TGTGCCAGCACTCCCGGGACGGACCAAGAGACCCAGTACTTC.

The V and J genes are TRBV4-1 and TRBJ2-3; D ambiguous. This CDR3 is 12 amino acids long. The germline V and J ends were trimmed by 3 bases and 6 bases, with 7 bases remaining between them. CDR1 MGHRA and CDR2 YSYEKL come from the germline V gene. Here the CDR3 DNA reads TGCGCCAGCAGCCAGGTTGCTGATACGCAGTATTTT. Protein sequence: CASSQVADTQYF.

In regard to this clone: Distinct nucleotide sequences in the sample also encode this CDR3. The chain joins TRBV5-1 to TRBJ1-2; D unclear. Germline values: CDR1 SGHRS, CDR2 YFSETQ. Trimming removed 0 bases at V and 8 bases at J, with 8 bases between. The CDR3 spans 12 residues. The chain's CDR3 is CASSLGRGGYTF. CDR3 DNA: TGCGCCAGCAGCTTGGGGCGAGGGGGCTACACCTTC. Complete variable domain (other parts from reference TRBV5-1 and TRBJ1-2): KAGVTQTPRYLIKTRGQQVTLSCSPISGHRSVSWYQQTPGQGLQFLFEYFSETQRNKGNFPGRFSGRQFSNSRSEMNVSTLELGDSALYLCASSLGRGGYTFGSGTRLTVV.

This chain joins TRBV25-1 and TRBJ1-6; 7 bases line up with TRBD1. The CDR3 runs to 16 residues. The V gene's germline CDR1 is MGHDK and CDR2 SYGVNS. V lost 3 bases, J lost 7 bases, and 9 bases stayed unmatched. This CDR3 reads CASSDTRRGGNSPLHF. Here the CDR3 DNA reads TGTGCCAGCAGTGATACGCGCAGGGGGGGAAATTCACCCCTCCACTTT.

The chain employs TRBV6-5 and TRBJ1-1; D is uncertain. The V gene lost 5 bases and the J gene lost 1 base, with 8 bases spanning the gap. This CDR3 region has 13 residues. Germline-derived CDR1 and CDR2 are MNHEY and SVGAGI. The CDR3 loop is CASSTTRNTEAFF. Here the CDR3 DNA reads TGTGCCAGCAGTACTACAAGGAACACTGAAGCTTTCTTT.

This rearrangement joins TRBV9 to TRBJ1-4; a weak D match, TRBD1 (5 bases). The V and J ends lost 1 base and 4 bases respectively, with 8 bases between them. From germline, CDR1 is SGDLS and CDR2 YYNGEE. This CDR3 spans 14 amino acids. The CDR3 DNA follows: TGTGCCAGCAGCGTACTCGACAGTAATGAAAAACTGTTTTTT. Encoded protein: CASSVLDSNEKLFF.